The sequence of this T cell receptor beta chain was determined in a study of cytomegalovirus exposure and HLA in healthy donors (dated by TCRdb to 2017 to 2019). For the study in its entirety: An earlier analysis of roughly 610 of the donors reported approximately 300 Gb of sequence data and approximately 120 million unique TCR beta sequences obtained from 180 million or so T cells. Approximately 300 gigabases of sequencing data and around 80 million unique TCR sequences made up an early release that covered fewer than 650 HLA-typed donors. Among the roughly 410 genotyped donors, approximately 77% belonged to the genetic ancestry cluster associated with self-reported Caucasian donors. The study aimed to test whether signatures of past pathogen exposure could be identified by cataloging public T cell receptors. The study used immunosequencing to profile the T cell repertoires of hundreds of subjects and linked those repertoires to cytomegalovirus serostatus. In addition to the first cohort of about 650 subjects, a separate validation cohort of 120 different subjects was used. To predict cytomegalovirus infection status, the study combined high-throughput TCR immunosequencing, statistical association of individual TCRs with disease status, and machine learning. To study patterns of TCR occurrence, a later analysis re-analyzed previously published TCR beta repertoires from just over 650 donors and added high-resolution HLA genotyping. The later analysis used no new phenotypic data to find candidate immune exposures, relying instead on TCR beta sequences and their occurrence across donors. In an earlier analysis of about 590 of the donors, high-throughput TCR beta sequencing was used to judge whether each TCR beta V gene segment behaved as functional or pseudogenic. Donor age, sex, ethnicity and CMV serostatus were compiled alongside the repertoire data. A later genetic analysis used genome-wide SNP genotypes for about three fifths of the 666 donors, treating that subset as a discovery cohort. All discovery cohort repertoires had been generated using a single sequencing platform. Class I and class II HLA loci were covered by the typing at four-digit resolution. Typing coverage varied by locus: about 629-640 donors for A, B, C, DRB1 and DQB1; about 520 for DQA1; over 600 for DPA1; approximately 450 for DPB1. Four to six DR-DQ haplotypes were handled as single units for association and clustering because linkage in the cohort was strong. On average, roughly 250,000 unique TCR beta nucleotide sequences were sequenced per donor among several hundred genotyped donors of the cohort, with roughly 18% of those sequences being non-productive.

A word on this clone: The antigen it recognizes is unknown. Base-call qualities are not available, and no considerably larger clone is one nucleotide away.

From the cysteine up to the phenylalanine, the CDR3 has a length of 16 residues. The kept DNA is CDR3 alone, 48 bases in frame from the first base. Between the V and J ends, shortened by 4 bases and 7 bases respectively, the junction contains 19 bases. The germline V gene yields SNHLY for CDR1 and FYNNEI for CDR2. The full study reports these points: Because counts were too low, roughly 18 rarely observed V segments, including chromosome 9 orphons, were left out of the earlier analysis of several hundred of the donors. According to a later genetic analysis, donors in an Asian-associated ancestry cluster had fewer N-insertions in productive TCRs than the approximately 650-donor mean. Most TCR sequences were seen in very few donors, while some public TCRs were found in many individuals. When HLA alleles, especially DR and DQ, strongly co-occurred, TCR associations were difficult to assign to individual alleles. In a later analysis, HLA-associated TCR beta chains showed more clonal expansion and lower generation probabilities than non-associated chains that were equally common. It was suggested by the authors that the approach could potentially be generalized to other disease states and immunological phenotypes. Because HLA typing was unavailable for some donors at each locus, only the typed subset was used in association tests. Sequencing depth was assumed to be roughly uniform across donors in the presence/absence analyses, though that assumption may not hold. A total of roughly 160 TCR beta chains were listed by the study as associated with cytomegalovirus. The only immune exposure information available for the cohort was CMV serostatus. A later genetic analysis associated a missense DCLRE1C variant with V-gene and J-gene trimming of TCR beta chains, and an independent cohort replicated the association. The sequencing pipeline was judged likely to have produced a cluster of highly shared sequence variants as a technical artifact. In a later analysis, the rate of TCR association differed among HLA loci, with DRB1 alleles having the most associated TCRs and HLA-C alleles having the fewest. The classifier was reported to diagnose cytomegalovirus status with high specificity and sensitivity in both the original cohort and the validation cohort. In a later analysis, most CMV-associated TCR beta chains were found to appear HLA-restricted, with HLA associations seemingly driven largely by CMV exposure. Specific HLA alleles were associated with about 17,000 TCR beta sequences at a false discovery rate of 0.05 in a later analysis. An earlier analysis of around 500 of the donors showed that most TCR beta V segments appeared in productive rearrangements either about 87% or about 30% of the time, which broadly matched IMGT annotations. In vitro tests confirmed that a few of the cytomegalovirus-associated TCR beta chains recognize cytomegalovirus antigens. This cohort had only TCR beta chains sequenced, and the lack of alpha or paired-chain data limited which features could be detected. In a later analysis, several top co-occurrence clusters were reported to appear linked to parvovirus B19, influenza, CMV and Epstein-Barr virus. Linkage disequilibrium might explain the correlated functional status among segregating V segments, but an unknown experimental factor could not be ruled out. Some IMGT-functional V segments, including TRBV6-2 and TRBV6-3, could not be told apart with the 87-base-pair reads, so those segments were excluded. A further reported finding was that TCR beta sequences accurately predicted the HLA-A and HLA-B alleles for most subjects in the first cohort.

The cohort was made up of roughly 670 healthy bone marrow donors. At the time of sampling, every cohort member was nominally healthy, though immune exposures that went unrecorded were likely present. The donor was CMV seropositive and belonged to the group of more than 250 seropositive cohort members. Each donor provided a peripheral blood sample, and peripheral blood mononuclear cells were used for TCR beta sequencing. Genomic DNA extraction from the blood cell samples was performed with the Qiagen DNeasy Blood Extraction Kit. Preparation of the library involved the immunoSEQ multiplex PCR assay. For the multiplex PCR, a mixture combining 60 forward primers for TCR Vbeta segments and 13 reverse primers for TCR Jbeta segments was used. Amplification of the CDR3 region of rearranged TCR beta genes was performed with a multiplex PCR assay on genomic DNA. The Illumina HiSeq System was used to sequence the amplified TCR beta libraries as 87-base-pair reads. The original methods were these. A later analysis tallied roughly 80 million unique TCR beta chains across the 660 or so repertoires, and approximately 12 million of those chains were shared by two or more donors. To remove PCR and sequencing errors, raw reads were error-corrected and collapsed into unique sequences using a nearest-neighbor algorithm that merged closely related sequences. CDR3 sequences were aligned to IMGT reference sequences to assign V, D and J gene segments. For a sequence to be retained, a match of at least six nucleotides was required to both a V gene segment and a J gene segment. Rearrangements were called productive when the CDR3 lacked stop codons and stayed in frame with V and J; all others were non-productive. CDR3 was defined according to IMGT convention as the region running from the second conserved V-encoded cysteine to the conserved J-encoded phenylalanine. Sequences without an unambiguous match to a single V gene segment were excluded from the earlier analysis of 450 to 750 of the donors. An earlier analysis of 450 to 650 of the donors called V segments functional above 56.7% productive rearrangements and segregating when the between-donor standard deviation exceeded 5%. To diagnose cytomegalovirus status from the catalog of TCR beta chain sequences, a statistical classification framework was built. In a later analysis, V and J genes were assigned by comparing TCR nucleotide sequences against IMGT/GENE-DB human TR gene sequences. A later analysis assigned CDR3 sequences and most-parsimonious VDJ recombination scenarios with the TCRdist pipeline. A later analysis defined each TCR beta chain by its CDR3 amino acid sequence plus V-gene family, and excluded reads lacking a unique V-gene family. As a way to deal with suspected cross-contamination and a sequencing artifact, a later analysis dropped roughly 620 nucleotide sequences that were highly shared and had low generation probability. For each public chain, a later analysis derived a clonal expansion index from normalized ranks of inferred template counts within each repertoire. Generation probabilities in a later analysis came from a VDJ recombination model fitted to out-of-frame rearrangements, and those results were checked against IGoR. Hypergeometric tests were used in a later analysis to score TCR-TCR, TCR-HLA and TCR-CMV co-occurrence, with a repertoire-size bias correction applied to the TCR pairs. False discovery rates were estimated in a later analysis by permuting HLA or CMV assignments 20 times. In a later analysis, co-occurring TCRs were grouped using DBSCAN, with TCRdist sequence similarity added in when clustering inside HLA-allele-positive subsets. Co-occurrence clustering excluded repertoires with fewer than 30,000 or more than 120,000 public chains, plus five with anomalous nucleotide sharing. The table was pulled from immuneACCESS by TCRdb, which kept in-frame rearrangements only. Such tables lose some clones; where checked, under half of the loss comes from unresolved V genes, and the rest has no known cause. D and trimming come from the DNA, and the V and J calls and clone size come from that table. This sample holds 150,000 to 200,000 clones; 75% were observed only once. In total, the top ten clones hold around 3% of the sample.

The sequence was collected from a woman aged 45-65 years in good health and CMV-seropositive. Material for sequencing was PBMCs. The chain is made from TRBV2 and TRBJ1-4; TRBD1 could be the D gene, as 6 bases match. This receptor carries the CDR3 CASSVPQGRGVEKLFF. The DNA sequence is TGTGCCAGCAGTGTCCCACAGGGAAGGGGAGTTGAAAAACTGTTTTTT.